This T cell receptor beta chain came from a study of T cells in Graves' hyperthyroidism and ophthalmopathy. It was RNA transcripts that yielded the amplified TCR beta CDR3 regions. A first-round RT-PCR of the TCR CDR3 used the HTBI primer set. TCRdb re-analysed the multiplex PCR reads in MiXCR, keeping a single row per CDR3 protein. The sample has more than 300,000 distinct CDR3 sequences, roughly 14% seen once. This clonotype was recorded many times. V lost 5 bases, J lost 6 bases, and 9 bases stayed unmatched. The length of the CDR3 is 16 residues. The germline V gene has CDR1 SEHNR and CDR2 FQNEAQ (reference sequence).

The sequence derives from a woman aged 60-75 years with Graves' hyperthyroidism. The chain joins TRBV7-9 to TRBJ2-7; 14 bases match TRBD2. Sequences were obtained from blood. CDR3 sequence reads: CASSLGLAGGESEQYF. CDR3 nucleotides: TGTGCCAGCAGCCTCGGACTAGCGGGAGGTGAAAGCGAGCAGTACTTC. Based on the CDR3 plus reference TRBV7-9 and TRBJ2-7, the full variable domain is DTGVSQNPRHKITKRGQNVTFRCDPISEHNRLYWYRQTLGQGPEFLTYFQNEAQLEKSRLLSDRFSAERPKGSFSTLEIQRTEQGDSAMYLCASSLGLAGGESEQYFGPGTRLTVT.